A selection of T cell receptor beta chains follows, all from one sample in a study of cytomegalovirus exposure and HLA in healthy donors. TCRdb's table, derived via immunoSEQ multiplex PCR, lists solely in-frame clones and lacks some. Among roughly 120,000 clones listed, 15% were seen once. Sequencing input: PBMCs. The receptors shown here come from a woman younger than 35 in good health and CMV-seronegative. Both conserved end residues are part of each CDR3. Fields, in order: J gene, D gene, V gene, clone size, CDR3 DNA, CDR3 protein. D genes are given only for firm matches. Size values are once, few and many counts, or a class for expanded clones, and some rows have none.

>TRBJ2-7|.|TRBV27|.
TGTGCCAGCAGGGGGTCCGGGGTGGTTAGCCTCTACGAGCAGTACTTC
CASRGSGVVSLYEQYF
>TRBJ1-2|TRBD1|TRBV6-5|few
TGTGCCAGCAGTTACTGGGGACAGAACTATGGCTACACCTTC
CASSYWGQNYGYTF
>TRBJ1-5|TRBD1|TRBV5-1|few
TGCGCCAGCAGCTGGGACAGGGGACAGCCCCAGCATTTT
CASSWDRGQPQHF
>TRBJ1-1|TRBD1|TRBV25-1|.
TGTGCCAGCAGTGAACTGGGACAGGCCGCCGGAGGAGCTTTCTTT
CASSELGQAAGGAFF
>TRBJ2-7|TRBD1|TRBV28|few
TGTGCCAGCACCGATGGACAGGGGTCCTACGAGCAGTACTTC
CASTDGQGSYEQYF
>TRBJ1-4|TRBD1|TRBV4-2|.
TGTGCCAGCAGCCAAGCGTCCGGGACAGGGGAGGAAAAACTGTTTTTT
CASSQASGTGEEKLFF
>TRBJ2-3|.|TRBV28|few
TGTGCCAGTTCAGGGGTTACGCAGTATTTT
CASSGVTQYF
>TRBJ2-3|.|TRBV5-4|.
TGTGCCAGCAGCTTCTCGGTGATCACAGATACGCAGTATTTT
CASSFSVITDTQYF
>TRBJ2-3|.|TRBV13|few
TGTGCCAGCAGCTTTGTGGGGGCCTACACAGATACGCAGTATTTT
CASSFVGAYTDTQYF
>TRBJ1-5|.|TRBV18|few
TGTGCCAGCTCATCGTCGACCCAGGGGACCGTGCATTTT
CASSSSTQGTVHF
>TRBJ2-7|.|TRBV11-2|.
TGTGCCAGCAGCTTTAACAGCGGCTCCTACGAGCAGTACTTC
CASSFNSGSYEQYF
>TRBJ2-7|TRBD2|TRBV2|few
TGTGCCAGCAGTGAAGCGGTAGCGGGGTACTCCTACGAGCAGTACTTC
CASSEAVAGYSYEQYF
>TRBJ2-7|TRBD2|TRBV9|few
TGTGCCAGCAGCGTAGGAGCGGGAAGCTCCTACGAGCAGTACTTC
CASSVGAGSSYEQYF
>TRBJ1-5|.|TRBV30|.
TGTGCCTGGAGTGTAAAAGGGGAACAGCCCCAGCATTTT
CAWSVKGEQPQHF
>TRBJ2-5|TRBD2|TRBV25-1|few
TGTGCCAGCAGTGAATGGGGCGGGGGTTTCCAAGAGACCCAGTACTTC
CASSEWGGGFQETQYF
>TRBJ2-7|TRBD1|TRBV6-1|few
TGTGCCAGCAGTGCCGGGACAGGGGTCTACGAGCAGTACTTC
CASSAGTGVYEQYF